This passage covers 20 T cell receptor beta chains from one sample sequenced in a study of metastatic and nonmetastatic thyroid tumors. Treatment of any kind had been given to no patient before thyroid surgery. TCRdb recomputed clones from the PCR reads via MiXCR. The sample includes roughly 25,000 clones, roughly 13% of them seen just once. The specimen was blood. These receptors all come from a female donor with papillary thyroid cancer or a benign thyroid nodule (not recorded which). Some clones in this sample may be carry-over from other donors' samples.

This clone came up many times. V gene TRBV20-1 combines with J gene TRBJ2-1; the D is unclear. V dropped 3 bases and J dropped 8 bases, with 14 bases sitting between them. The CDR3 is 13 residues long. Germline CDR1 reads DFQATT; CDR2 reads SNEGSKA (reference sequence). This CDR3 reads CSASLLVVDEQFF. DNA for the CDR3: TGCAGTGCTAGCTTGCTAGTGGTGGATGAGCAGTTCTTC.

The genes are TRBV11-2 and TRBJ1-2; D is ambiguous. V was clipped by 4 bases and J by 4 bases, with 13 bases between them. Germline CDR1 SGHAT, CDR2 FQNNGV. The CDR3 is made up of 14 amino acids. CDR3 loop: CASSSTPGIYGYTF. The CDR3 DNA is TGTGCCAGCAGCTCGACCCCGGGGATCTATGGCTACACCTTC. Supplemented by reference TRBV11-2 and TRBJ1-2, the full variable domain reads EAGVAQSPRYKIIEKRQSVAFWCNPISGHATLYWYQQILGQGPKLLIQFQNNGVVDDSQLPKDRFSAERLKGVDSTLKIQPAKLEDSAVYLCASSSTPGIYGYTFGSGTRLTVV.

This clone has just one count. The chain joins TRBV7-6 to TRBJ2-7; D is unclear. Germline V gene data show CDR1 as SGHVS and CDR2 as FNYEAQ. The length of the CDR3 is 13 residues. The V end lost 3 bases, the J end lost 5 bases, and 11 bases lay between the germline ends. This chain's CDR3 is CASSLDVQDEQYF. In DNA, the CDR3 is TGTGCCAGCAGCTTGGATGTTCAGGACGAGCAGTACTTC.

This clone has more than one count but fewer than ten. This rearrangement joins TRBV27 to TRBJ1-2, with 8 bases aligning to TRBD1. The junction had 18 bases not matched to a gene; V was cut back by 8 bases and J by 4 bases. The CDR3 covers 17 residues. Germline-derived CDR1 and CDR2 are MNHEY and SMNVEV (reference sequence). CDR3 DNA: TGTGCCAGCCGACCGGGACAGGAGCGAAAAGGGCCCTATGGCTACACCTTC. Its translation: CASRPGQERKGPYGYTF.

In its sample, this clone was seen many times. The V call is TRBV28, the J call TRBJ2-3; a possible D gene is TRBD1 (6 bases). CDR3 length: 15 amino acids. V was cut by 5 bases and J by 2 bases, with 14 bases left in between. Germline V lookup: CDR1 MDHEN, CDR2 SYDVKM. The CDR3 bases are TGTGCCAGCAGTCGACCGGGACAAAACACAGATACGCAGTATTTT. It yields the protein CASSRPGQNTDTQYF.

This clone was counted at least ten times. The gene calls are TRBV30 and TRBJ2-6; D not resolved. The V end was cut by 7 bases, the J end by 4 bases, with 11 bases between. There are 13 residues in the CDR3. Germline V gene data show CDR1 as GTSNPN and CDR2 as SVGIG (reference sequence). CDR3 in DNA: TGTGCCTTGAATATGCCCGGGGCCAACGTCCTGACTTTC. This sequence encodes CALNMPGANVLTF. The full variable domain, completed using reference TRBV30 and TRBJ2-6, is SQTIHQWPATLVQPVGSPLSLECTVEGTSNPNLYWYRQAAGRGLQLLFYSVGIGQISSEVPQNLSASRPQDRQFILSSKKLLLSDSGFYLCALNMPGANVLTFGAGSRLTVL.

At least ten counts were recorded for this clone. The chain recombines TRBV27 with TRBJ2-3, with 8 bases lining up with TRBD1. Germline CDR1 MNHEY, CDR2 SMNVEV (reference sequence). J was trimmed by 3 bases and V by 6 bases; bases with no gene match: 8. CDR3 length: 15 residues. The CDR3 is CASSDPRGQTDTQYF. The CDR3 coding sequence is TGTGCCAGCAGCGACCCCAGGGGGCAAACAGATACGCAGTATTTT.

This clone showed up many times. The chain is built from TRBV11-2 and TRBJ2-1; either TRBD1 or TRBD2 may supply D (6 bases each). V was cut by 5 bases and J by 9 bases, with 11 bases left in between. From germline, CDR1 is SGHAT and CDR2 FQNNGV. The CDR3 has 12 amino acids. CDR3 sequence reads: CASSPEGGEQFF. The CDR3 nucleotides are TGTGCCAGCAGCCCGGAGGGGGGTGAGCAGTTCTTC.

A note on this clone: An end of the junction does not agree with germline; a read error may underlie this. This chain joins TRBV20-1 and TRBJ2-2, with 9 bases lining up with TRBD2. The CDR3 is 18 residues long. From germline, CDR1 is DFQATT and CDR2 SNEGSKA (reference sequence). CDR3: CSTRDTFNGLANTGGLFF. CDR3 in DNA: TGCAGTACTAGAGACACCTTCAATGGACTAGCGAACACCGGGGGGCTGTTTTTT.

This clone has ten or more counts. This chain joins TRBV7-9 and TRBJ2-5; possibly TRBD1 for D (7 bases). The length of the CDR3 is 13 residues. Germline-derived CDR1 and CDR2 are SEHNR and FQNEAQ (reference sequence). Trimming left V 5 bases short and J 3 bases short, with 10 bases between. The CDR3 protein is CASSIRGEETQYF. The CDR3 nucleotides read TGTGCCAGCAGCATCAGGGGGGAAGAGACCCAGTACTTC. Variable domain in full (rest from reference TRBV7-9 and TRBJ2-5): DTGVSQNPRHKITKRGQNVTFRCDPISEHNRLYWYRQTLGQGPEFLTYFQNEAQLEKSRLLSDRFSAERPKGSFSTLEIQRTEQGDSAMYLCASSIRGEETQYFGPGTRLLVL.

CDR3 nucleotide sequence: TGTGCCAGCAGTTTAACAATCGGTTCCACAGATACGCAGTATTTT. Its protein product is CASSLTIGSTDTQYF. This chain connects TRBV28 to TRBJ2-3; D gene uncertain. V gave up 2 bases and J gave up 2 bases, with 11 bases separating them. The CDR3 has 15 amino acids. Germline V gives CDR1 MDHEN, CDR2 SYDVKM.

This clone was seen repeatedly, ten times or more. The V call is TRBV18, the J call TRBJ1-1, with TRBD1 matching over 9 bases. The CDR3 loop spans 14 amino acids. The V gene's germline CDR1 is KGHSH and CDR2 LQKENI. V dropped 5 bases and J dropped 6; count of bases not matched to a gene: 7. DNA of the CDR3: TGTGCCAGCTCAGTCGGACAGGGGTTGGCTGAAGCTTTCTTT. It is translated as CASSVGQGLAEAFF. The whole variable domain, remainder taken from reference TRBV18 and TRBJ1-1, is NAGVMQNPRHLVRRRGQEARLRCSPMKGHSHVYWYRQLPEEGLKFMVYLQKENIIDESGMPKERFSAEFPKEGPSILRIQQVVRGDSAAYFCASSVGQGLAEAFFGQGTRLTVV.

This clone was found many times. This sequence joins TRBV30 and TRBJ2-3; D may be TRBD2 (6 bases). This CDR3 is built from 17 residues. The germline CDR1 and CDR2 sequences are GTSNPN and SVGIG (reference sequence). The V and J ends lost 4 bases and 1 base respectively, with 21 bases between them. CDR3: CAWIPHLTRLGTDTQYF. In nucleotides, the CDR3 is TGTGCCTGGATACCCCACCTGACTAGGTTGGGCACAGATACGCAGTATTTT.

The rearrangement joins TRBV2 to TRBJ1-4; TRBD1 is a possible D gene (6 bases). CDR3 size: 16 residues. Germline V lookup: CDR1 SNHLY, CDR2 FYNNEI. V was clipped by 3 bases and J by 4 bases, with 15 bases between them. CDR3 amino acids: CASSDWGAGRNEKLFF. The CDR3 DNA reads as TGTGCCAGCAGTGATTGGGGGGCGGGCCGTAATGAAAAACTGTTTTTT.

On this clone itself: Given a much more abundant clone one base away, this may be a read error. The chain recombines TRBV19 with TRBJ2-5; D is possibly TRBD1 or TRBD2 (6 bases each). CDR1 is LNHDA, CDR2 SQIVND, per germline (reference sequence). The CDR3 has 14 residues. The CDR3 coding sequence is TGTGCCAGTAGTCCCTCGGGGGCCTTGGAGACCCGGTACTTC. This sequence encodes CASSPSGALETRYF. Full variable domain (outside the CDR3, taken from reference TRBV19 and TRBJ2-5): DGGITQSPKYLFRKEGQNVTLSCEQNLNHDAMYWYRQDPGQGLRLIYYSQIVNDFQKGDIAEGYSVSREKKESFPLTVTSAQKNPTAFYLCASSPSGALETRYFGPGTRLLVL.

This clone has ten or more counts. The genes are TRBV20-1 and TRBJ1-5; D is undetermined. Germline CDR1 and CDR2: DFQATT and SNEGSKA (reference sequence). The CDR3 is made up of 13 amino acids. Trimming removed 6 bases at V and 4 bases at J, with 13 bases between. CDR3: CSARTARNQPQHF. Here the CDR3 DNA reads TGCAGTGCAAGGACTGCCCGAAATCAGCCCCAGCATTTT.

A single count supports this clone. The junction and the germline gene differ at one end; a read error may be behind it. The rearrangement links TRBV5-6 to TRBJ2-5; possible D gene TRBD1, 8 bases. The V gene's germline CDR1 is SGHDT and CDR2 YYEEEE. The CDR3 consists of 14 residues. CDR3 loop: CASSGDRHQDTQYF. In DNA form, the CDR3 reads TGTGCTAGCAGCGGGGACAGGCACCAAGATACCCAGTACTTC.

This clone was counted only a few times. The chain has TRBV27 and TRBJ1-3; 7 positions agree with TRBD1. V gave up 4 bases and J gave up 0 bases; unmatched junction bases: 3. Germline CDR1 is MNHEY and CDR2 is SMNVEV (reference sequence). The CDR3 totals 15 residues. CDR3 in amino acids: CASSSTGLSGNTIYF. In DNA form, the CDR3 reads TGTGCCAGCAGTTCGACAGGGCTCTCTGGAAACACCATATATTTT.

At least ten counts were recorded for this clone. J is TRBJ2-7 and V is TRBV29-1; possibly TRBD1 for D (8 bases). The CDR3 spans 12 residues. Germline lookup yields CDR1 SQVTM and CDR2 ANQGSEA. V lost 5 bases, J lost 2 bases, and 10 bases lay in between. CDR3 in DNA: TGCAGCGTTACAGGGGGGGCCTACGAGCAGTACTTC. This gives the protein CSVTGGAYEQYF.

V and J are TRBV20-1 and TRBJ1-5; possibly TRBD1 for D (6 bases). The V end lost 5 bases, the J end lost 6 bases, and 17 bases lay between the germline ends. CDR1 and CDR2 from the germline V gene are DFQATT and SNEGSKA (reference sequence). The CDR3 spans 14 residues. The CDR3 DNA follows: TGCAGTGCTTCACAGGGCGTTCTTGGTCAGCCCCAGCATTTT. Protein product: CSASQGVLGQPQHF.